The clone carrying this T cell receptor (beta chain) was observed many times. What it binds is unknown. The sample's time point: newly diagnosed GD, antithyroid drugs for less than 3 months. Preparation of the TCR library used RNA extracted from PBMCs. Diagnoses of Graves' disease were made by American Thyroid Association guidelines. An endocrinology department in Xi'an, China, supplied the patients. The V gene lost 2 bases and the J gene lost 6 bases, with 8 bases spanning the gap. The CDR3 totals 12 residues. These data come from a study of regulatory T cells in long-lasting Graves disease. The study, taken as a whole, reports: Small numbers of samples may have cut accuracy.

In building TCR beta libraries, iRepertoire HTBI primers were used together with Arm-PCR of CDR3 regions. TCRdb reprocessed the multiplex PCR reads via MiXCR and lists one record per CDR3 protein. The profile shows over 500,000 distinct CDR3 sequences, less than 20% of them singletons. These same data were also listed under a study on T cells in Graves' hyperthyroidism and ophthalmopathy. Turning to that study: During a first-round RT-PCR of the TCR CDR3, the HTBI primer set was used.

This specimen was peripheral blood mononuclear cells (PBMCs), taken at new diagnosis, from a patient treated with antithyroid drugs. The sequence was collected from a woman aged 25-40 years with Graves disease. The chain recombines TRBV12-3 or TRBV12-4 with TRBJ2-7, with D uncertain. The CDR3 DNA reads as TGTGCCAGCAGTTTAATCAGTAGCGAGCAGTACTTC. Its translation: CASSLISSEQYF.